This T cell receptor beta chain originates from a study of T-cell reconstitution after alpha-beta-depleted transplantation in children. Preparation of the TCRbeta library was carried out with unique molecular identifiers. TCRdb fed the PCR reads into MiXCR, producing one record per CDR3 protein. The table records about 360,000 distinct CDR3 sequences, about an eighth of them present only once. This CDR3 comprises 15 residues. Germline CDR1 SGHRS, CDR2 YFSETQ. V shed 0 bases and J 6 bases; nucleotides not matched to a gene: 5. V gene TRBV5-1 combines with J gene TRBJ2-3; 9 bases are shared with TRBD1. The sample here was PBMCs, taken from the stem cell graft. This sequence originates from a human donor who donated a stem cell graft to a child with Fanconi anemia. In nucleotides, the CDR3 is TGCGCCAGCAGCTTGGCGGGACAGGGCTTGGATACGCAGTATTTT. It encodes CASSLAGQGLDTQYF.